A selection of T cell receptor beta chains follows, all from one sample in a study of CD8+ T cells in alopecia areata. Some clones are missing from TCRdb's copy, which holds only in-frame ones; the method was immunoSEQ multiplex PCR. The sample holds 150,000 or so clones, roughly 65% seen once. The material sequenced was CD4+ T cells sorted from blood, taken at week 4, from a patient treated with tofacitinib. The origin of the receptors is a human donor with alopecia areata. The CDR3 runs from the conserved cysteine through the conserved F or W. D genes are given only for firm matches. Not all rows give a size; the values are once, few, many and, for expanded clones, a class.

cdr3_aa: CASSLFGEGSTDTQYF
cdr3_nt: TGTGCCAGCAGTCTCTTCGGGGAGGGAAGCACAGATACGCAGTATTTT
v_call: TRBV27
d_call: TRBD2
clone_size: few
j_call: TRBJ2-3

cdr3_aa: CAWSVPRRVETEAFF
cdr3_nt: TGTGCCTGGAGTGTACCTCGCAGGGTCGAGACTGAAGCTTTCTTT
v_call: TRBV30
d_call: NA
clone_size: once
j_call: TRBJ1-1

cdr3_aa: CASRGRGSSYEQYF
cdr3_nt: TGTGCCAGTAGGGGACGGGGAAGCTCCTACGAGCAGTACTTC
v_call: TRBV19
d_call: NA
clone_size: NA
j_call: TRBJ2-7

cdr3_aa: CASSSNLQPRGHEQFF
cdr3_nt: TGTGCCAGCAGCTCCAATCTGCAGCCGAGGGGCCATGAGCAGTTCTTC
v_call: TRBV5-6
d_call: NA
clone_size: NA
j_call: TRBJ2-1

cdr3_aa: CASSPAGTDTQYF
cdr3_nt: TGTGCCAGCTCACCAGCAGGCACAGATACGCAGTATTTT
v_call: TRBV18
d_call: NA
clone_size: few
j_call: TRBJ2-3

cdr3_aa: CSVWGVGGYTF
cdr3_nt: TGCAGTGTATGGGGTGTCGGGGGCTACACCTTC
v_call: TRBV20-1
d_call: NA
clone_size: few
j_call: TRBJ1-2

cdr3_aa: CSVEGQVPYGYTF
cdr3_nt: TGCAGCGTTGAGGGACAAGTACCCTATGGCTACACCTTC
v_call: TRBV29-1
d_call: NA
clone_size: few
j_call: TRBJ1-2

cdr3_aa: CASSLVVAGARETQYF
cdr3_nt: TGTGCCAGCAGCTTGGTCGTAGCGGGGGCCCGGGAGACCCAGTACTTC
v_call: TRBV5-5
d_call: TRBD2
clone_size: NA
j_call: TRBJ2-5

cdr3_aa: CSVEGQVSEAFF
cdr3_nt: TGCAGCGTTGAGGGACAGGTTAGTGAAGCTTTCTTT
v_call: TRBV29-1
d_call: TRBD1
clone_size: NA
j_call: TRBJ1-1

cdr3_aa: CASSSWGSGNTIYF
cdr3_nt: TGTGCCAGCAGCTCCTGGGGGTCCGGAAACACCATATATTTT
v_call: TRBV5-5
d_call: NA
clone_size: few
j_call: TRBJ1-3

cdr3_aa: CASRDRGPGGYTF
cdr3_nt: TGTGCCAGCAGGGACAGGGGGCCCGGTGGCTACACCTTC
v_call: TRBV2
d_call: TRBD1
clone_size: NA
j_call: TRBJ1-2

cdr3_aa: CSVGQAGGYTF
cdr3_nt: TGCAGCGTTGGACAGGCTGGGGGCTACACCTTC
v_call: TRBV29-1
d_call: NA
clone_size: NA
j_call: TRBJ1-2

cdr3_aa: CASGKGRGNSPLHF
cdr3_nt: TGCGCCAGCGGCAAGGGACGGGGAAATTCACCCCTCCACTTT
v_call: TRBV4-1
d_call: NA
clone_size: few
j_call: TRBJ1-6

cdr3_aa: CASSYRQGSYNEQFF
cdr3_nt: TGCGCCAGCAGTTATAGACAGGGGTCCTACAATGAGCAGTTCTTC
v_call: TRBV5-1
d_call: TRBD1
clone_size: few
j_call: TRBJ2-1

cdr3_aa: CACFGAAGTEAFF
cdr3_nt: TGTGCCTGCTTCGGGGCCGCGGGCACTGAAGCTTTCTTT
v_call: TRBV30
d_call: NA
clone_size: NA
j_call: TRBJ1-1

cdr3_aa: CASSSQGLSNQPQHF
cdr3_nt: TGTGCCAGCAGCTCGCAGGGCCTTAGCAATCAGCCCCAGCATTTT
v_call: TRBV6-5
d_call: NA
clone_size: NA
j_call: TRBJ1-5

cdr3_aa: CAWKGARGETQYF
cdr3_nt: TGTGCCTGGAAGGGGGCCAGGGGAGAGACCCAGTACTTC
v_call: TRBV30
d_call: TRBD1
clone_size: NA
j_call: TRBJ2-5

cdr3_aa: CASSQSYGTGGLHQPQHF
cdr3_nt: TGCGCCAGCAGTCAATCGTACGGGACAGGGGGCCTCCATCAGCCCCAGCATTTT
v_call: TRBV23-1
d_call: TRBD1
clone_size: few
j_call: TRBJ1-5

cdr3_aa: CSVVPQAGGGTEAFF
cdr3_nt: TGCAGCGTTGTCCCCCAGGCGGGCGGTGGCACTGAAGCTTTCTTT
v_call: TRBV29-1
d_call: NA
clone_size: NA
j_call: TRBJ1-1

cdr3_aa: CASSQELGGNTIYF
cdr3_nt: TGCGCCAGCAGCCAAGAGCTTGGTGGAAACACCATATATTTT
v_call: TRBV4-1
d_call: NA
clone_size: NA
j_call: TRBJ1-3

cdr3_aa: CSVADSRYEQYF
cdr3_nt: TGCAGCGTTGCGGACTCGCGGTACGAGCAGTACTTC
v_call: TRBV29-1
d_call: NA
clone_size: NA
j_call: TRBJ2-7

cdr3_aa: CASSQVGTSGGADTQYF
cdr3_nt: TGTGCCAGCAGCCAAGTCGGGACTAGCGGGGGGGCAGATACGCAGTATTTT
v_call: TRBV4-2
d_call: TRBD2
clone_size: NA
j_call: TRBJ2-3

cdr3_aa: CASRGQGGNQPQHF
cdr3_nt: TGTGCCAGCAGGGGACAGGGTGGCAATCAGCCCCAGCATTTT
v_call: TRBV6-5
d_call: TRBD1
clone_size: NA
j_call: TRBJ1-5

cdr3_aa: CASSENRGPGETQYF
cdr3_nt: TGTGCCAGCAGTGAGAACAGGGGGCCGGGGGAGACCCAGTACTTC
v_call: TRBV2
d_call: TRBD1
clone_size: NA
j_call: TRBJ2-5

cdr3_aa: CSVADRGDGYTF
cdr3_nt: TGCAGCGTGGCAGACAGGGGTGATGGCTACACCTTC
v_call: TRBV29-1
d_call: TRBD1
clone_size: NA
j_call: TRBJ1-2

cdr3_aa: CASSQGWSDTQYF
cdr3_nt: TGCGCCAGCAGCCAGGGTTGGTCAGATACGCAGTATTTT
v_call: TRBV4-1
d_call: NA
clone_size: NA
j_call: TRBJ2-3

cdr3_aa: CASSLEGFGSLHF
cdr3_nt: TGTGCCAGCAGCTTGGAGGGGTTTGGGTCCCTCCACTTT
v_call: TRBV5-5
d_call: NA
clone_size: NA
j_call: TRBJ1-6

cdr3_aa: CASSSSGGLSETQYF
cdr3_nt: TGTGCCAGTAGTTCTAGCGGGGGGCTGAGCGAGACCCAGTACTTC
v_call: TRBV19
d_call: TRBD2
clone_size: many
j_call: TRBJ2-5

cdr3_aa: CASSLSRDYNEQFF
cdr3_nt: TGCGCCAGCAGCTTAAGCCGGGACTACAATGAGCAGTTCTTC
v_call: TRBV5-1
d_call: NA
clone_size: NA
j_call: TRBJ2-1

cdr3_aa: CASSPRDRINSPLHF
cdr3_nt: TGCGCCAGCAGCCCCCGGGACAGAATCAATTCACCCCTCCACTTT
v_call: TRBV5-1
d_call: TRBD1
clone_size: NA
j_call: TRBJ1-6

cdr3_aa: CAWSPGTLSSYEQYF
cdr3_nt: TGTGCCTGGAGTCCCGGGACGTTGAGCTCCTACGAGCAGTACTTC
v_call: TRBV30
d_call: NA
clone_size: few
j_call: TRBJ2-7

cdr3_aa: CASSVGPGNDREAFF
cdr3_nt: TGTGCCAGCAGTGTTGGTCCAGGGAACGACAGAGAAGCTTTCTTT
v_call: TRBV6-1
d_call: NA
clone_size: NA
j_call: TRBJ1-1

cdr3_aa: CSVMRHEETQYF
cdr3_nt: TGCAGCGTTATGAGACATGAAGAGACCCAGTACTTC
v_call: TRBV29-1
d_call: NA
clone_size: NA
j_call: TRBJ2-5

cdr3_aa: CASSPQGGGYTF
cdr3_nt: TGCGCCAGCAGCCCACAGGGGGGAGGCTACACCTTC
v_call: TRBV5-1
d_call: TRBD1
clone_size: NA
j_call: TRBJ1-2

cdr3_aa: CSGSRGNSGGFSGELFF
cdr3_nt: TGCAGCGGTTCCCGGGGAAATAGCGGGGGTTTTAGCGGGGAGCTGTTTTTT
v_call: TRBV29-1
d_call: TRBD2
clone_size: NA
j_call: TRBJ2-2

cdr3_aa: CASSLGNEQFF
cdr3_nt: TGTGCCAGCAGTCTGGGGAATGAGCAGTTCTTC
v_call: TRBV11-1
d_call: NA
clone_size: NA
j_call: TRBJ2-1

cdr3_aa: CASSHLSGGSSTDTQYF
cdr3_nt: TGCGCCAGCAGCCACCTAAGCGGGGGGTCTAGCACAGATACGCAGTATTTT
v_call: TRBV4-1
d_call: TRBD2
clone_size: few
j_call: TRBJ2-3

cdr3_aa: CSVSSGQPYEQYF
cdr3_nt: TGCAGCGTTTCGTCTGGACAGCCCTACGAGCAGTACTTC
v_call: TRBV29-1
d_call: NA
clone_size: NA
j_call: TRBJ2-7

cdr3_aa: CASSQLQVPNQPQHF
cdr3_nt: TGCGCCAGCAGCCAGTTACAGGTGCCTAATCAGCCCCAGCATTTT
v_call: TRBV4-1
d_call: NA
clone_size: once
j_call: TRBJ1-5

cdr3_aa: CSVEGYGLKQYF
cdr3_nt: TGCAGCGTTGAAGGTTACGGGCTAAAGCAGTACTTC
v_call: TRBV29-1
d_call: NA
clone_size: NA
j_call: TRBJ2-7

cdr3_aa: CSVEKGGTQYF
cdr3_nt: TGCAGCGTTGAAAAGGGCGGTACGCAGTATTTT
v_call: TRBV29-1
d_call: NA
clone_size: few
j_call: TRBJ2-3

cdr3_aa: CASSYTGSSGNTIYF
cdr3_nt: TGTGCCAGCAGCTACACAGGGAGCTCTGGAAACACCATATATTTT
v_call: TRBV9
d_call: NA
clone_size: few
j_call: TRBJ1-3

cdr3_aa: CASSIVFGQATEQYF
cdr3_nt: TGTGCCAGTAGTATAGTTTTCGGACAGGCGACCGAGCAGTACTTC
v_call: TRBV19
d_call: TRBD1
clone_size: NA
j_call: TRBJ2-7

cdr3_aa: CASSMGQYQETQYF
cdr3_nt: TGTGCCAGCAGCATGGGACAGTACCAAGAGACCCAGTACTTC
v_call: TRBV7-9
d_call: TRBD1
clone_size: NA
j_call: TRBJ2-5

cdr3_aa: CASGLAPSEQFF
cdr3_nt: TGTGCTAGTGGTTTGGCTCCATCTGAGCAGTTCTTC
v_call: TRBV12-5
d_call: NA
clone_size: NA
j_call: TRBJ2-1

cdr3_aa: CASSPLGGPATNEKLFF
cdr3_nt: TGTGCCAGCAGCCCCCTGGGCGGGCCTGCAACTAATGAAAAACTGTTTTTT
v_call: TRBV9
d_call: NA
clone_size: NA
j_call: TRBJ1-4

cdr3_aa: CASSLVSGTYNEQFF
cdr3_nt: TGTGCCAGCAGCTTAGTCTCGGGGACATACAATGAGCAGTTCTTC
v_call: TRBV7-8
d_call: NA
clone_size: few
j_call: TRBJ2-1

cdr3_aa: CSVATHQETQYF
cdr3_nt: TGCAGCGTTGCCACACACCAAGAGACCCAGTACTTC
v_call: TRBV29-1
d_call: NA
clone_size: few
j_call: TRBJ2-5

cdr3_aa: CSGSRSQLNTEAFF
cdr3_nt: TGCAGTGGTTCCCGATCTCAGCTGAACACTGAAGCTTTCTTT
v_call: TRBV29-1
d_call: NA
clone_size: NA
j_call: TRBJ1-1

cdr3_aa: CASTRGAPTVEQYF
cdr3_nt: TGTGCCAGCACTCGGGGGGCCCCAACTGTCGAGCAGTACTTC
v_call: TRBV2
d_call: NA
clone_size: few
j_call: TRBJ2-7

cdr3_aa: CASSLPRLAGGRHSQETQYF
cdr3_nt: TGTGCCAGCAGCTTACCCCGACTAGCGGGGGGCCGGCACTCCCAAGAGACCCAGTACTTC
v_call: TRBV21-1
d_call: NA
clone_size: few
j_call: TRBJ2-5

cdr3_aa: CASGRATQETQYF
cdr3_nt: TGTGCTAGTGGTAGGGCGACTCAAGAGACCCAGTACTTC
v_call: TRBV12-5
d_call: NA
clone_size: NA
j_call: TRBJ2-5

cdr3_aa: CASSRPGDRANEQYF
cdr3_nt: TGTGCCAGTAGTAGGCCAGGGGACAGGGCCAACGAGCAGTACTTC
v_call: TRBV19
d_call: TRBD1
clone_size: few
j_call: TRBJ2-7

cdr3_aa: CASSWTGEGQPQHF
cdr3_nt: TGTGCTAGTTCCTGGACAGGGGAGGGTCAGCCCCAGCATTTT
v_call: TRBV12-5
d_call: TRBD1
clone_size: NA
j_call: TRBJ1-5

cdr3_aa: CARRDRDYGYTF
cdr3_nt: TGTGCCCGCCGGGATCGCGACTATGGCTACACCTTC
v_call: TRBV30
d_call: NA
clone_size: NA
j_call: TRBJ1-2